The 5 T cell receptor beta chains below come from one sample, sequenced in a study of blood T cell repertoires in COVID-19. Profiling relied on immunoSEQ multiplex PCR, and the TCRdb table lists in-frame clones only, not all of them. The data hold 180,000 or so clones, with around 82% observed a single time. The sample taken for sequencing was PBMCs or T cells enriched from blood (not recorded which). These receptors were obtained from a middle-aged man who had recovered from COVID-19.

The gene calls are TRBV2 and TRBJ2-2; D call uncertain. In germline, CDR1 is SNHLY, CDR2 FYNNEI. Between the trimmed V and J ends, which lost 7 bases and 3 bases, there was a span of 12 bases. CDR3 length: 14 residues. The CDR3 here is CASTRIPDTGELFF. The CDR3 DNA reads as TGTGCCAGCACTAGGATCCCGGACACCGGGGAGCTGTTTTTT. The entire variable domain, with the rest obtained from reference TRBV2 and TRBJ2-2, is as follows: EPEVTQTPSHQVTQMGQEVILRCVPISNHLYFYWYRQILGQKVEFLVSFYNNEISEKSEIFDDQFSVERPDGSNFTLKIRSTKLEDSAMYFCASTRIPDTGELFFGEGSRLTVL.

The chain is built from TRBV7-3 and TRBJ2-5; D possibly corresponds to TRBD1 (5 bases). V was pared by 2 bases and J by 5 bases, with 12 bases between. CDR1 is SGHTA, CDR2 FQGTGA, per germline. The CDR3 has 14 residues. CDR3 amino acids: CASSLGAAKETQYF. CDR3 nucleotide sequence: TGTGCCAGCAGCTTAGGGGCAGCCAAGGAGACCCAGTACTTC.

This rearrangement joins TRBV4-1 to TRBJ2-1, with a tentative D call TRBD2 (5 bases). V lost 1 base, J lost 1 base, and 11 bases lay in between. Germline CDR1 reads MGHRA; CDR2 reads YSYEKL. CDR3 length equals 16 residues. The CDR3 sequence is CASSQVTGGSYNEQFF. The CDR3 DNA reads TGCGCCAGCAGCCAAGTGACTGGAGGATCCTACAATGAGCAGTTCTTC.

The gene calls are TRBV12-3 or TRBV12-4 and TRBJ1-1; D unclear. This CDR3 region has 11 residues. V was cut by 3 bases and J by 7 bases, with 6 bases left in between. The CDR3 nucleotides are TGTGCCAGCAGTTTCGAGGGTGAAGCTTTCTTT. This translates into CASSFEGEAFF.

V gene TRBV21-1 combines with J gene TRBJ2-1; the D call in the table, TRBD2, was not verified against the DNA. TRBV21-1 constitutes a pseudogene. The length of the CDR3 is 17 residues. DNA of the CDR3: TGTGCCAGCAGCATCAGGTTAGGGGGGGCCCCCTACAATGAGCAGTTCTTC. Its translation is CASSIRLGGAPYNEQFF.